This T cell receptor beta chain is drawn from a study of shared clonotypes between healthy human individuals (dated by TCRdb to between 2020 and 2021). About the investigation overall: A few men and two women, aged 18 to 49 years, made up the cohort. Per donor, three plates each were used for CD4 naive and CD4 memory, two for CD8 naive, and one for CD8 memory. To estimate repertoire size and how much clonotype sharing occurs between individuals, the study deeply sequenced the blood TCR repertoires of 4 to 6 healthy adults. To increase sequencing depth and limit assay-specific biases, different laboratories used diverse techniques to prepare libraries and sequence TCR repertoires. Between about 0.85 and 9.5 billion PBMCs per donor were obtained by leukapheresis.

As for this clone: The clone's antigen remains unknown. No much larger clone exists at a distance of one base, and base qualities are not known.

Using the deep immunoSEQ assay, TCR CDR3 regions were amplified from genomic DNA by multiplex PCR. Extracted genomic DNA from each cell subset was distributed evenly across all wells of several immunoSEQ 96-well plates, and each plate was treated as a replicate. For sorted subsets, each replicate PCR was loaded with around 220 ng genomic DNA, equivalent to some 27,000 T cell genomes. Purified libraries were measured with a Qubit 3.0 fluorometer, size-checked on a Bioanalyzer 2100, and measured again with the KAPA Library Quantification kit. A separate single-read 150-cycle Illumina NextSeq 550 flow cell was used to sequence each immunoSEQ 96-well plate. The authors' pipeline ran thus. Because the immunoSEQ output included only junctional sequences and no quality scores, the filtering could not be the same as the filtering used for full-length reads. Sequences were annotated with PyIR, a Python wrapper for IgBLAST v1.9, and V/J genes and CDR3 were assigned using IMGT germline references. Reads were removed for weak V/J assignments (E-value above 1e-6), missing CDR3, stop codons, out-of-frame junctions, or ambiguous translated residues. V3J clonotypes were defined by identical inferred V gene, J gene, and CDR3 amino acid sequence. Percentage overlap between repertoires was calculated by dividing the number of shared unique clonotypes by the size of the smaller repertoire. Three approaches were used to assess repertoire richness: RTK rarefaction, the Chao1 estimator, and Recon v2.1 estimates of unobserved clonotypes. Generation probabilities for all TCRbeta clonotypes obtained by the gDNA method from a handful of donors were computed using OLGA. Not all clones reach the TCRdb copy of this immuneACCESS table, which keeps in-frame sequences only. Checked studies attribute under half of the gap to unresolved V genes and leave the rest unexplained. The V and J calls and clone size come from that table; D and trimming were worked out from the DNA. The sample has a few million clones on record, roughly 93% of them singletons. 0.39% of the sample is held by the ten biggest clonotypes.

The full study reports these points: Compared with non-shared clonotypes, clonotypes shared by all four sorted-subset donors had higher generation probabilities. Across a handful of donors, approximately 5% of naive CD4, approximately 3.5% of naive CD8, 2% to 2.5% of memory CD4, and 0.4% of memory CD8 clonotypes were shared. The genetic and exposure-history diversity represented was limited by the small number of donors. Only blood was sampled, and tissue TCR repertoires likely differ from those in blood. Based on pairwise subsampling, the degree of clonotype sharing among donors was expected to be affected by sequencing depth. Even with the large sequencing depth, rarefaction of the sorted-subset datasets indicated that sequencing was incomplete. Naive subsets generally had larger estimated clonotype richness than memory subsets.

The V end gives up 0 bases and the J end 6 bases, leaving 4 bases in the junction not matched to a gene. In the germline V gene, CDR1 corresponds to LGHNA and CDR2 to YNFKEQ. The cysteine opens and the phenylalanine closes a CDR3 of 16 amino acids. CDR3 DNA only is kept here, 48 bases in frame from base 1. The donors were healthy, HIV-negative adults who had no recently reported acute infections or vaccinations. Every donor was a Caucasian adult living in Nashville, Tennessee, USA. Magnetic negative selection was used to enrich CD4+ T cells, after which naive cells were positively selected on CD45RA and the negative fraction became the memory subset. Blood was collected by leukapheresis, and PBMCs were isolated by Ficoll-Histopaque density gradient centrifugation and then cryopreserved in liquid nitrogen vapor phase. Analytical flow cytometry was used to check the purity and quantity of every magnetically sorted T cell population. From each sorted fraction, genomic DNA was isolated and quantified by UV absorbance on a Nanodrop 2000c.

This chain joins TRBV4-2 to TRBJ2-1; 11 central bases correspond to TRBD2. The sample comprised naive CD4+ T cells from PBMCs. Sample cell subset or site, as interpreted from the label and publication: CD45RA+ positively selected. The receptor's source is a man aged 18 to 30 in good health. Some clones in this sample may be carry-over from other donors' samples. The CDR3 sequence is CASSQDTGTSGNEQFF. The nucleotide sequence is TGTGCCAGCAGCCAAGATACCGGGACTAGCGGCAATGAGCAGTTCTTC.